Below are 2 T cell receptor beta chains sequenced from a single sample in a study of T cells after yellow fever vaccination. TCRdb re-called the 5' RACE reads through MiXCR, storing one row per CDR3 protein. The sample yields around 600,000 distinct CDR3 sequences, around an eighth seen once. Sequencing was performed on PBMCs, taken on the day of the yellow fever booster vaccination. Receptor source: a man younger than 40 who received the YFV17D yellow fever vaccine.

The chain has TRBV5-6 and TRBJ2-4, with 15 bases fitting TRBD2. The CDR3 has 18 amino acids. Germline CDR1 and CDR2: SGHDT and YYEEEE. Trimming took 3 bases from V and 3 from J; bases not matched to a gene: 7. CDR3 sequence (DNA): TGTGCCAGCAGCTGGACTAGCGGGAGGGCTACGGTCAAAAACATTCAGTACTTC. This gives the protein CASSWTSGRATVKNIQYF.

This clonotype was detected a few times. The rearrangement uses TRBV27 and TRBJ2-1, with 9 bases matching TRBD1. Germline CDR1 is MNHEY and CDR2 is SMNVEV (reference sequence). The V gene end was trimmed by 5 bases and the J gene end by 10 bases; junction bases not matched to a gene: 15. CDR3 size: 16 residues. DNA for the CDR3: TGTGCCAGCAGTGTCACCGGGACAGGGTGGATGGGAGAGCAGTTCTTC. Its translation is CASSVTGTGWMGEQFF.